This T cell receptor beta chain was recovered during a study of T-cell reconstitution after alpha-beta-depleted transplantation in children. Preparation of the TCRbeta library used unique molecular identifiers. In TCRdb, the PCR reads were re-called with MiXCR into one record per CDR3 protein. The table has roughly 100,000 distinct CDR3 sequences, approximately 6% seen once; the top ten hold about 6.1%. The study, taken as a whole, reports: At one year after transplant, newly produced T cells mostly accounted for T-cell counts and diversity. Expanded graft clones, several hundred of them, were reportedly the source of alpha-beta T cells about two months after transplant.

From germline, CDR1 is SGHDT and CDR2 YYEEEE. The CDR3 is made up of 15 amino acids. Between the trimmed V and J ends, which lost 0 bases and 2 bases, there was a span of 9 bases. Worth noting for this clonotype: Its antigen is currently unknown.

Sequencing used PBMCs, mostly from graft donor cells, obtained 60 days after TCRalphabeta/CD19-depleted stem cell transplant. The receptor's source is a female patient between 2 and 15 years old who had a stem cell transplant for Fanconi anemia, so the T cells may come from the graft donor. This chain connects TRBV5-6 to TRBJ2-1, with unresolved D. The chain's CDR3 is CASSLGLSPYNEQFF. The CDR3 DNA reads as TGTGCCAGCAGCTTGGGTCTTTCCCCCTACAATGAGCAGTTCTTC.